Listed here are 24 T cell receptor beta chains from one sample, sequenced in a study of blood T cell repertoires in COVID-19. The method was immunoSEQ multiplex PCR; TCRdb's version includes in-frame clones alone and lacks a portion of them. The sample holds hundreds of thousands of clones, 80% to 90% seen once. Sequenced input: PBMCs or T cells enriched from blood (not recorded which). Receptors were obtained from a woman in her 50s who had recovered from COVID-19.

V gene TRBV4-1 combines with J gene TRBJ2-7; TRBD1 aligns across 7 bases. The V and J ends lost 4 bases and 5 bases, in that order; junction bases with no gene match: 11. Germline CDR1 is MGHRA and CDR2 is YSYEKL. The CDR3 loop spans 15 amino acids. The CDR3 loop is CASSPTLTGSHEQYF. CDR3 coding DNA: TGCGCCAGCAGCCCCACTTTGACAGGGTCCCACGAGCAGTACTTC.

The chain links TRBV19 to TRBJ1-5, with unresolved D. Germline CDR1 LNHDA, CDR2 SQIVND (reference sequence). The CDR3 contains 14 residues. Trimming pared 5 bases from V and 4 bases from J, leaving 12 bases between. The CDR3 sequence: CASSPGGKNQPQHF. CDR3 bases: TGTGCCAGTAGTCCAGGCGGGAAAAATCAGCCCCAGCATTTT. Variable domain in full (rest from reference TRBV19 and TRBJ1-5): DGGITQSPKYLFRKEGQNVTLSCEQNLNHDAMYWYRQDPGQGLRLIYYSQIVNDFQKGDIAEGYSVSREKKESFPLTVTSAQKNPTAFYLCASSPGGKNQPQHFGDGTRLSIL.

J is TRBJ1-6 and V is TRBV4-2; possible D gene TRBD1, 5 bases. This CDR3 has 16 residues. Germline values: CDR1 LGHNA, CDR2 YNFKEQ. The V end lost 6 bases, the J end lost 6 bases, and 18 bases lay between the germline ends. Here the CDR3 reads CASSPKLAGPNSPLHF. The CDR3 region has the DNA TGTGCCAGCAGTCCCAAGTTGGCAGGGCCTAATTCACCCCTCCACTTT.

This sequence joins TRBV6-5 and TRBJ1-5, with 7 bases fitting TRBD1. Germline CDR1 reads MNHEY; CDR2 reads SVGAGI. Trimming cost V 10 bases and J 0 bases; bases outside gene matches: 6. This CDR3 contains 14 residues. The CDR3 nucleotides are TGTGCCACCACAGGGGTCGATAGCAATCAGCCCCAGCATTTT. Translation: CATTGVDSNQPQHF.

The V gene is TRBV7-9, the J gene TRBJ2-3; D may be TRBD2 (5 bases). V was clipped by 1 base and J by 3 bases, with 14 bases between them. CDR3 length: 16 residues. Germline V gene lookup returns CDR1 SEHNR and CDR2 FQNEAQ (reference sequence). The CDR3, as DNA: TGTGCCAGCAGCTTAGACCCGGGATTGAAAACAGATACGCAGTATTTT. Its translation is CASSLDPGLKTDTQYF.

The chain joins TRBV19 to TRBJ1-1; D unresolved. The CDR3 runs to 12 residues. The V gene's germline CDR1 is LNHDA and CDR2 SQIVND (reference sequence). With 1 base removed from V and 7 bases from J, the gap between germline ends came to 7 bases. The CDR3, as DNA: TGTGCCAGTAGTATAGGGGGAGTTGAAGCTTTCTTT. Encoded protein: CASSIGGVEAFF.

CDR3 sequence: CASSWTDSSNEKLFF. The DNA for the CDR3 is TGTGCCAGCAGTTGGACGGACAGCAGTAATGAAAAACTGTTTTTT. V is TRBV6-5 and J is TRBJ1-4; a possible D gene is TRBD1 (6 bases). Germline V gene lookup returns CDR1 MNHEY and CDR2 SVGAGI. V lost 4 bases to trimming and J lost 4 bases, with 13 bases between them. CDR3 length equals 15 residues.

The chain is built from TRBV5-5 and TRBJ1-4, with TRBD1 as a possible D gene (5 bases). V gave up 4 bases and J gave up 5 bases, with 18 bases separating them. CDR1 is SGHKS and CDR2 is YYEKEE in the germline V gene (reference sequence). The CDR3 contains 16 residues. CDR3 amino acids: CASSKPDGGKNEKLFF. DNA for the CDR3: TGTGCCAGCAGCAAGCCGGACGGGGGGAAAAATGAAAAACTGTTTTTT.

V usage is TRBV6-5 and J usage is TRBJ1-5; D is uncertain. The V end was cut by 8 bases, the J end by 2 bases, with 16 bases between. Per the germline V gene, CDR1 is MNHEY and CDR2 is SVGAGI. This CDR3 is built from 15 residues. Written as DNA, the CDR3 is TGTGCCAGCGGGCGAGAGTGGGTCGGCAATCAGCCCCAGCATTTT. Translated: CASGREWVGNQPQHF.

The V call is TRBV19, the J call TRBJ1-6; possibly TRBD1 for D (6 bases). The CDR3 is made up of 15 amino acids. Germline V gene lookup returns CDR1 LNHDA and CDR2 SQIVND (reference sequence). V was pared by 6 bases and J by 7 bases, with 16 bases between. The CDR3 spells CASSPVTGINSPLHF. The CDR3 coding sequence is TGTGCCAGTAGCCCTGTGACAGGAATAAATTCACCCCTCCACTTT.

The rearrangement uses TRBV6-2 or TRBV6-3 and TRBJ1-5; D might be TRBD1 (5 bases). The V end was cut by 0 bases, the J end by 3 bases, with 12 bases between. From germline, CDR1 is MNHEY and CDR2 SVGEGT. This CDR3 contains 16 residues. CDR3 protein: CASSYSWGVHNQPQHF. Written as DNA, the CDR3 is TGTGCCAGCAGTTACTCATGGGGGGTCCACAATCAGCCCCAGCATTTT.

The genes are TRBV7-6 and TRBJ2-3; D is unresolved. The CDR3 spans 16 residues. V was pared by 4 bases and J by 1 base, with 15 bases between. CDR1 and CDR2 (germline): SGHVS, FNYEAQ. CDR3 protein: CASSSLEPSGTDTQYF. The DNA of the CDR3 is TGTGCCAGCAGCTCCCTAGAACCCTCGGGCACAGATACGCAGTATTTT. Together with reference TRBV7-6 and TRBJ2-3, the CDR3 gives the full variable domain: GAGVSQSPRYKVTKRGQDVALRCDPISGHVSLYWYRQALGQGPEFLTYFNYEAQQDKSGLPNDRFSAERPEGSISTLTIQRTEQRDSAMYRCASSSLEPSGTDTQYFGPGTRLTVL.

V and J are TRBV12-3 or TRBV12-4 and TRBJ1-2; D is perhaps TRBD1 (6 bases). The germline V and J ends were trimmed by 4 bases and 4 bases, with 10 bases remaining between them. This CDR3 comprises 13 residues. In DNA form, the CDR3 reads TGTGCCAGCAGTTCAGGGGTGGGCTATGGCTACACCTTC. Residues: CASSSGVGYGYTF.

The gene calls are TRBV4-1 and TRBJ2-5, with TRBD2 as a possible D gene (6 bases). Germline CDR1 is MGHRA and CDR2 is YSYEKL. The CDR3 has 16 residues. Trimming cost V 1 base and J 1 base, with 13 bases left between them. CDR3 nucleotide sequence: TGCGCCAGCAGCCAAGTGGGCCAGCGGGCCCAAGAGACCCAGTACTTC. It codes for CASSQVGQRAQETQYF.

The rearrangement uses TRBV28 and TRBJ1-1, with 10 positions matching TRBD1. Germline V gene data show CDR1 as MDHEN and CDR2 as SYDVKM. V shed 6 bases, J shed 5 bases, and the junction held 15 bases outside the gene matches. The CDR3 is 17 residues long. This chain's CDR3 is CASSQSDRGRRRTEAFF. In DNA form, the CDR3 reads TGTGCCAGCAGCCAATCGGACAGGGGGAGGAGGAGGACTGAAGCTTTCTTT. Full variable domain (rest looked up from reference TRBV28 and TRBJ1-1): DVKVTQSSRYLVKRTGEKVFLECVQDMDHENMFWYRQDPGLGLRLIYFSYDVKMKEKGDIPEGYSVSREKKERFSLILESASTNQTSMYLCASSQSDRGRRRTEAFFGQGTRLTVV.

The chain employs TRBV12-3 or TRBV12-4 and TRBJ1-1, with 7 bases identical to TRBD1. The junction had 8 bases not matched to a gene; V was cut back by 8 bases and J by 5 bases. This CDR3 region has 13 residues. The CDR3 nucleotides read TGTGCCAGCGGAAACAGGGGTGAAACTGAAGCTTTCTTT. This codes for CASGNRGETEAFF.

On this clone: A read error may account for a junction end that differs from germline. The rearrangement joins TRBV28 to TRBJ2-4, with TRBD2 matching 7 bases. The V gene's germline CDR1 is MDHEN and CDR2 SYDVKM. This CDR3 region has 15 residues. CDR3 DNA sequence: TGTGCCAGCAGTCCCGGAGGTGGGACGACGGGGGGTAGGGACTTC. Encoded protein: CASSPGGGTTGGRDF.

The gene calls are TRBV7-9 and TRBJ1-4, with 8 bases aligning to TRBD1. CDR1 is SEHNR and CDR2 is FQNEAQ in the germline V gene (reference sequence). V lost 5 bases and J lost 2; bases outside the gene matches: 4. This CDR3 comprises 15 residues. CDR3 DNA sequence: TGTGCCAGCAGCCCCAGGGGGCCGACTAATGAAAAACTGTTTTTT. Amino acid sequence: CASSPRGPTNEKLFF. Based on the CDR3 plus reference TRBV7-9 and TRBJ1-4, the full variable domain is DTGVSQNPRHKITKRGQNVTFRCDPISEHNRLYWYRQTLGQGPEFLTYFQNEAQLEKSRLLSDRFSAERPKGSFSTLEIQRTEQGDSAMYLCASSPRGPTNEKLFFGSGTQLSVL.

The chain couples TRBV6-2 or TRBV6-3 to TRBJ1-4; 8 positions match TRBD1. Per germline, CDR1 MNHEY and CDR2 SVGEGT. The CDR3 loop spans 16 amino acids. The V segment lost 5 bases and the J segment 5 bases; nucleotides outside the gene matches: 10. Here the CDR3 reads CASSDRYRDRNEKLFF. The CDR3 DNA follows: TGTGCCAGCAGTGACCGATACCGGGACAGGAATGAAAAACTGTTTTTT.

This chain joins TRBV2 and TRBJ1-2; a possible D gene is TRBD1 (5 bases). The CDR3 sequence is 15 residues long. Trimming took off 7 bases at V and 2 bases at J, with 17 bases between the two ends. From germline, CDR1 is SNHLY and CDR2 FYNNEI. The CDR3 DNA sequence: TGTGCCAGCACACCTGTGGGAGGGGCAAACTATGGCTACACCTTC. This encodes CASTPVGGANYGYTF.

This clone appeared a few times. This sample includes further DNA sequences coding for the same CDR3. The J gene is TRBJ2-7, the V gene TRBV18, with 9 positions matching TRBD1. Losses at the gene ends were 3 bases for V and 4 bases for J; bases not matched to a gene: 4. Germline V gives CDR1 KGHSH, CDR2 LQKENI. CDR3 size: 14 residues. The CDR3 DNA sequence: TGTGCCAGCTCACCTCGGACAGGGGATTACGAGCAGTACTTC. This sequence encodes CASSPRTGDYEQYF.

The V and J genes are TRBV11-2 and TRBJ1-2, with 9 nucleotides matching TRBD1. Germline V lookup: CDR1 SGHAT, CDR2 FQNNGV. With 7 bases clipped from V and 6 bases from J, the junction kept 6 bases outside the gene matches. The CDR3 length is 13 residues. CDR3: CASTSGQGNGYTF. CDR3 nucleotides: TGTGCCAGCACCTCAGGACAGGGGAATGGCTACACCTTC. The complete variable domain, with remaining parts taken from reference TRBV11-2 and TRBJ1-2, reads EAGVAQSPRYKIIEKRQSVAFWCNPISGHATLYWYQQILGQGPKLLIQFQNNGVVDDSQLPKDRFSAERLKGVDSTLKIQPAKLEDSAVYLCASTSGQGNGYTFGSGTRLTVV.

The rearrangement uses TRBV30 and TRBJ1-2, with TRBD1 identical over 8 bases. The CDR3 extends over 14 amino acids. Germline-derived CDR1 and CDR2 are GTSNPN and SVGIG (reference sequence). With 2 bases clipped from V and 6 bases from J, the junction kept 8 bases outside the gene matches. The CDR3 DNA reads TGTGCCTGGAGTTCGGTCGACAGGGGCGATGGCTACACCTTC. This codes for CAWSSVDRGDGYTF.

The V gene is TRBV7-8, the J gene TRBJ1-5; TRBD1 agrees at 7 bases. Germline lookup yields CDR1 SGHVS and CDR2 FQNEAQ. Germline trimming cut 2 bases from V and 4 bases from J; bases unmatched to any gene: 2. This CDR3 is built from 14 residues. CDR3 coding DNA: TGTGCCAGCAGCTTAAGGGACAGAAATCAGCCCCAGCATTTT. This codes for CASSLRDRNQPQHF.